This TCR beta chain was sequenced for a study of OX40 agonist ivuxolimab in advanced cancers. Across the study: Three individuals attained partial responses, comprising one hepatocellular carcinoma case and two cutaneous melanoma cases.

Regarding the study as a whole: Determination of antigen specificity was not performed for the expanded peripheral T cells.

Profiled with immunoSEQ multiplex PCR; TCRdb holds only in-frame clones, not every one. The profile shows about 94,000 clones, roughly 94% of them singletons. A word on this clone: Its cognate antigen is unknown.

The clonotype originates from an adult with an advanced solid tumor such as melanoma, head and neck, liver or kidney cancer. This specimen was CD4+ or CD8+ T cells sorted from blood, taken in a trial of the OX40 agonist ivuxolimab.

The CDR3 loop is CSVRGTSYNEQFF. The CDR3 DNA sequence: TGCAGCGTTCGCGGGACATCCTACAATGAGCAGTTCTTC. The chain employs TRBV29-1 and TRBJ2-1, with D perhaps matching TRBD1 or TRBD2 (6 bases each). V was shortened by 5 bases and J by 1 base, with 9 bases between the two germline ends. Germline V lookup: CDR1 SQVTM, CDR2 ANQGSEA. The CDR3 loop spans 13 amino acids.